These 31 T cell receptor beta chains share one sample of origin, sequenced in a study of control samples from healthy donors and cancer patients. Assay: immunoSEQ multiplex PCR; the TCRdb copy retains only in-frame clones and omits some. The table records around 120,000 clones, about 87% of them present only once. Sample: blood. The receptors were gathered from a man aged 40-55 years in good health.

The V and J genes are TRBV6-5 and TRBJ1-5; a weak D match, TRBD1 (5 bases). CDR1 and CDR2 from the germline V gene are MNHEY and SVGAGI. The V end was cut by 5 bases, the J end by 1 base, with 9 bases between. CDR3 size: 14 residues. Written as DNA, the CDR3 is TGTGCCAGCAGTCCAGGGATCAGCAATCAGCCCCAGCATTTT. This translates into CASSPGISNQPQHF.

The chain has TRBV9 and TRBJ2-4, with D hard to call. V lost 3 bases to trimming and J lost 1 base, with 11 bases between them. The CDR3 length is 15 residues. Per the germline V gene, CDR1 is SGDLS and CDR2 is YYNGEE. In DNA, the CDR3 is TGTGCCAGCAGCGAGTCCCCTGGGGCCAAAAACATTCAGTACTTC. Residues: CASSESPGAKNIQYF. Drawing the rest from reference TRBV9 and TRBJ2-4, the complete variable domain is DSGVTQTPKHLITATGQRVTLRCSPRSGDLSVYWYQQSLDQGLQFLIQYYNGEERAKGNILERFSAQQFPDLHSELNLSSLELGDSALYFCASSESPGAKNIQYFGAGTRLSVL.

A single count supports this clone. The chain couples TRBV7-9 to TRBJ2-1, with 12 bases aligning to TRBD1. The CDR3 is 18 residues long. Germline values: CDR1 SEHNR, CDR2 FQNEAQ (reference sequence). J was trimmed by 7 bases and V by 5 bases; bases with no gene match: 15. CDR3 in amino acids: CASSPTNPGQGAGNEQFF. CDR3 nucleotides: TGTGCCAGCAGCCCAACCAACCCGGGACAGGGGGCCGGGAATGAGCAGTTCTTC.

J is TRBJ1-6 and V is TRBV6-2 or TRBV6-3; possible D gene TRBD1, 5 bases. Germline V gene sequence: CDR1 MNHEY, CDR2 SVGEGT. CDR3 length: 15 amino acids. V lost 6 bases and J lost 7, with 16 bases in between. The CDR3 region has the DNA TGTGCCAGCAGCATCCTCGGGCGGGGGAATTCACCCCTCCACTTT. This sequence encodes CASSILGRGNSPLHF.

V usage is TRBV7-9 and J usage is TRBJ2-3; 7 nucleotides agree with TRBD1. V was clipped by 8 bases and J by 2 bases; unmatched bases: 7. Germline assignment: CDR1 SEHNR and CDR2 FQNEAQ (reference sequence). The CDR3 has 14 amino acids. The CDR3: CASLETGITDTQYF. CDR3 coding DNA: TGTGCCAGCCTCGAGACAGGGATCACAGATACGCAGTATTTT. Combining the CDR3 with reference TRBV7-9 and TRBJ2-3 gives the whole variable domain DTGVSQNPRHKITKRGQNVTFRCDPISEHNRLYWYRQTLGQGPEFLTYFQNEAQLEKSRLLSDRFSAERPKGSFSTLEIQRTEQGDSAMYLCASLETGITDTQYFGPGTRLTVL.

V is TRBV2 and J is TRBJ2-1, with 10 bases matching TRBD2. The V gene's germline CDR1 is SNHLY and CDR2 FYNNEI. The trim removed 7 bases at V and 9 bases at J, leaving 9 bases unmatched. The CDR3 extends over 14 amino acids. CDR3: CASTSGGAAREQFF. CDR3 bases: TGTGCCAGCACCAGCGGGGGGGCCGCCCGTGAGCAGTTCTTC.

The chain recombines TRBV4-3 with TRBJ1-2; D perhaps matches TRBD1 (5 bases). Per germline, CDR1 LGHNA and CDR2 YSLEER. V was trimmed by 0 bases and J by 5 bases, leaving 13 bases between them. CDR3 length: 15 residues. The CDR3 DNA reads as TGCGCCAGCAGCCAAGATGGAGCGACAGCATATGGCTACACCTTC. Translated, it gives CASSQDGATAYGYTF.

The chain employs TRBV5-1 and TRBJ2-7, with TRBD2 matching 8 bases. Trimming took 9 bases from V and 0 from J; bases not matched to a gene: 14. The CDR3 runs 16 residues. CDR1 is SGHRS, CDR2 YFSETQ, per germline. CDR3 in amino acids: CATHTTSGSSSYEQYF. CDR3 bases: TGCGCCACCCACACAACTAGCGGCTCAAGCTCCTACGAGCAGTACTTC.

J is TRBJ2-5 and V is TRBV7-2, with D possibly being TRBD1 or TRBD2 (5 bases each). The germline CDR1 and CDR2 sequences are SGHTA and FQGNSA. Between the trimmed V and J ends, which lost 5 bases and 1 base, there was a span of 11 bases. CDR3 length: 14 residues. In nucleotides, the CDR3 is TGTGCCAGCAGCATCGGGACGGTCCAAGAGACCCAGTACTTC. This sequence encodes CASSIGTVQETQYF.

This clone has only one observation. The chain links TRBV2 to TRBJ1-1; 8 bases match TRBD1. V shed 8 bases, J shed 3 bases, and the junction held 8 bases outside the gene matches. The V gene's germline CDR1 is SNHLY and CDR2 FYNNEI. This CDR3 is built from 14 residues. The CDR3 reads CASQTGVRDTEAFF. The CDR3 region has the DNA TGTGCCAGCCAGACAGGGGTGAGGGACACTGAAGCTTTCTTT.

This sequence joins TRBV11-3 and TRBJ2-3; possible D gene TRBD2, 5 bases. The V end lost 1 base, the J end lost 1 base, and 15 bases lay between the germline ends. This CDR3 is built from 17 residues. Per germline, CDR1 SGHNT and CDR2 YENEEA. In DNA form, the CDR3 reads TGTGCCAGCAGCTTAGTGTACCGGGGTCGAGGCACAGATACGCAGTATTTT. Translating gives CASSLVYRGRGTDTQYF. The entire variable domain, with the rest obtained from reference TRBV11-3 and TRBJ2-3, is as follows: EAGVVQSPRYKIIEKKQPVAFWCNPISGHNTLYWYLQNLGQGPELLIRYENEEAVDDSQLPKDRFSAERLKGVDSTLKIQPAELGDSAVYLCASSLVYRGRGTDTQYFGPGTRLTVL.

J is TRBJ1-1 and V is TRBV7-2, with D uncertain. V shed 5 bases and J shed 5 bases, with 12 bases lying between them. Germline V gene sequence: CDR1 SGHTA, CDR2 FQGNSA. The CDR3 loop spans 13 amino acids. CDR3 sequence (DNA): TGTGCCAGCAGCCGCGCGGTGGGGACTGAAGCTTTCTTT. It codes for CASSRAVGTEAFF.

This clone was counted a single time. The V gene is TRBV9, the J gene TRBJ2-7; 8 positions agree with TRBD1. Germline V CDR1 and CDR2: SGDLS, YYNGEE. The V segment lost 4 bases and the J segment 5 bases; nucleotides outside the gene matches: 11. The CDR3 runs to 15 residues. The CDR3 DNA is TGTGCCAGCAGCCTATACGGGACAGGTCGGGACGAGCAGTACTTC. As protein: CASSLYGTGRDEQYF.

This chain joins TRBV2 and TRBJ1-1; TRBD1 agrees at 8 bases. Germline V gene sequence: CDR1 SNHLY, CDR2 FYNNEI. The J segment lost 8 bases and the V segment lost 7 bases, leaving 3 bases of the junction unmatched. This CDR3 contains 11 residues. Written as DNA, the CDR3 is TGTGCCAGCACCCGGGACAGGGAAGCTTTCTTT. It translates to CASTRDREAFF.

This clone was counted only a few times. V gene TRBV7-8 combines with J gene TRBJ1-5, with no clear D. Trimming left V 5 bases short and J 7 bases short, with 15 bases between. The CDR3 has 14 amino acids. The V gene's germline CDR1 is SGHVS and CDR2 FQNEAQ. CDR3 in amino acids: CASSQRVSRQPQHF. CDR3 nucleotide sequence: TGTGCCAGCAGCCAGCGTGTCAGTCGGCAGCCCCAGCATTTT.

The chain carries TRBV27 and TRBJ1-6, with D perhaps matching TRBD1 (5 bases). The CDR3 has 15 amino acids. With 4 bases removed from V and 3 bases from J, the gap between germline ends came to 10 bases. CDR1 MNHEY and CDR2 SMNVEV come from the germline V gene (reference sequence). DNA for the CDR3: TGTGCCAGCAGTTCCCGGGACGGCTATAATTCACCCCTCCACTTT. It specifies CASSSRDGYNSPLHF.

This chain links TRBV19 with TRBJ1-5; 7 bases agree with TRBD1. Germline V gene sequence: CDR1 LNHDA, CDR2 SQIVND (reference sequence). The CDR3 length is 14 residues. The J segment lost 3 bases and the V segment lost 10 bases, leaving 9 bases of the junction unmatched. In DNA form, the CDR3 reads TGTGCCACCATGGACAGGATTGACAATCAGCCCCAGCATTTT. Translating it yields CATMDRIDNQPQHF.

V gene TRBV4-1 combines with J gene TRBJ2-2; 11 nucleotides align to TRBD2. The trim removed 0 bases at V and 8 bases at J, leaving 11 bases unmatched. The germline V gene encodes CDR1 MGHRA and CDR2 YSYEKL. The CDR3 runs 18 residues. The CDR3 region is CASSQERASGGKDGELFF. CDR3 coding DNA: TGCGCCAGCAGCCAAGAACGGGCTAGCGGGGGGAAAGATGGGGAGCTGTTTTTT.

This rearrangement joins TRBV5-8 to TRBJ2-7, with 7 bases aligning to TRBD2. CDR1 is SGHTS, CDR2 YDEGEE, per germline. Trimming at V came to 2 bases and at J to 2 bases, leaving 4 bases not matched to a gene. The CDR3 sequence is 14 residues long. CDR3 residues: CASSFAGVTYEQYF. In nucleotides, the CDR3 is TGTGCCAGCAGCTTTGCGGGGGTTACCTACGAGCAGTACTTC.

Points on this clone: Its ends do not fully match the called genes, so a read error is possible. The V gene is TRBV6-5, the J gene TRBJ2-1; TRBD2 agrees at 9 bases. This CDR3 has 11 residues. Germline V gene data show CDR1 as MNHEY and CDR2 as SVGAGI. The CDR3 reads CGLAGYNEQFF. The CDR3 DNA reads as TGCGGGCTAGCGGGGTACAATGAGCAGTTCTTC.

This clone appeared a few times. The rearrangement joins TRBV11-3 to TRBJ2-5; 9 nucleotides align to TRBD1. V lost 4 bases, J lost 3 bases, and 9 bases stayed unmatched. Germline-derived CDR1 and CDR2 are SGHNT and YENEEA. The CDR3 contains 16 residues. The CDR3 region has the DNA TGTGCCAGCAGCTACAACAGGGGGCTCGGGGAAGAGACCCAGTACTTC. Its translation is CASSYNRGLGEETQYF.

V and J are TRBV3-1 (or the pseudogene TRBV3-2) and TRBJ1-2; a possible D gene is TRBD1 (6 bases). There are 15 residues in the CDR3. V lost 4 bases and J 4 bases, leaving 16 bases between the germline ends. Germline V gene sequence: CDR1 LGHDT, CDR2 YNNKEL (reference sequence). CDR3 nucleotide sequence: TGTGCCAGCAGCCGAAAGGGGGGGAGCGCCTATGGCTACACCTTC. Amino acids: CASSRKGGSAYGYTF.

The V and J genes are TRBV13 and TRBJ1-2; D remains unclear. Trimming took off 5 bases at V and 4 bases at J, with 8 bases between the two ends. CDR3 length equals 12 residues. CDR1 is PRHDT, CDR2 FYEKMQ, per germline (reference sequence). CDR3 in amino acids: CASSKQSYGYTF. The CDR3 coding sequence is TGTGCCAGCAGCAAACAGAGCTATGGCTACACCTTC.

This clone was seen only a few times. The rearrangement uses TRBV7-9 and TRBJ1-6; a weak D match, TRBD1 (5 bases). Germline values: CDR1 SEHNR, CDR2 FQNEAQ (reference sequence). Trimming cost V 0 bases and J 10 bases, with 10 bases left between them. The CDR3 runs 14 residues. The CDR3 bases are TGTGCCAGCAGCTTAGCAGGGGATAGGTCACCCCTCCACTTT. As protein: CASSLAGDRSPLHF.

This chain uses TRBV6-6 with TRBJ1-1; tentative D call: TRBD1 (5 bases). Trimming took 4 bases from V and 0 from J, leaving 12 bases between them. Germline CDR1 and CDR2: MNHNY and SVGAGI (reference sequence). The length of the CDR3 is 15 residues. CDR3 coding DNA: TGTGCCAGCAGTTCCCCGGACAAGTTGAACACTGAAGCTTTCTTT. Its protein is CASSSPDKLNTEAFF.

The V and J genes are TRBV5-1 and TRBJ2-7; D not certain. Germline values: CDR1 SGHRS, CDR2 YFSETQ. Between the trimmed V and J ends, which lost 4 bases and 3 bases, there was a span of 11 bases. This CDR3 comprises 13 residues. The DNA of the CDR3 is TGCGCCAGCAGCCCGGACGAAAGCTACGAGCAGTACTTC. It yields the protein CASSPDESYEQYF. Drawing the rest from reference TRBV5-1 and TRBJ2-7, the complete variable domain is KAGVTQTPRYLIKTRGQQVTLSCSPISGHRSVSWYQQTPGQGLQFLFEYFSETQRNKGNFPGRFSGRQFSNSRSEMNVSTLELGDSALYLCASSPDESYEQYFGPGTRLTVT.

The chain uses TRBV10-1 and TRBJ2-1; 11 bases fit TRBD2. The length of the CDR3 is 17 residues. Germline CDR1 reads WNHNN; CDR2 reads SYGVQD (reference sequence). The V gene end was trimmed by 3 bases and the J gene end by 5 bases; junction bases not matched to a gene: 9. CDR3 sequence reads: CASSEASGGKLNNEQFF. In nucleotides, the CDR3 is TGCGCCAGCAGTGAAGCTAGCGGGGGGAAGTTAAACAATGAGCAGTTCTTC.

The chain recombines TRBV3-1 (or the pseudogene TRBV3-2) with TRBJ2-7; D remains unclear. The CDR3 is 13 residues long. Trimming shortened V by 3 bases and J by 2 bases, and 8 bases separated the two germline ends. CDR1 and CDR2 (germline): LGHDT, YNNKEL (reference sequence). The CDR3 nucleotides are TGTGCCAGCAGCCACCACGGCACCTACGAGCAGTACTTC. Its translation: CASSHHGTYEQYF.

The rearrangement uses TRBV9 and TRBJ1-5; a possible D gene is TRBD1 (5 bases). CDR1 and CDR2 (germline): SGDLS, YYNGEE. V was trimmed by 0 bases and J by 6 bases, leaving 16 bases between them. The CDR3 runs to 16 residues. CDR3 sequence reads: CASSVDRRVPGQPQHF. The DNA for the CDR3 is TGTGCCAGCAGCGTAGATCGCAGGGTCCCGGGTCAGCCCCAGCATTTT.

This rearrangement joins TRBV7-9 to TRBJ1-1, with a tentative D call TRBD1 (6 bases). In germline, CDR1 is SEHNR, CDR2 FQNEAQ (reference sequence). V was pared by 4 bases and J by 2 bases, with 11 bases between. The CDR3 runs to 14 residues. The CDR3 sequence: CASSSQGINTEAFF. As DNA, the CDR3 is TGTGCCAGCAGCTCACAGGGAATCAACACTGAAGCTTTCTTT.

The V and J genes are TRBV19 and TRBJ2-3; tentative D call: TRBD2 (8 bases). V was clipped by 9 bases and J by 7 bases, with 29 bases between them. Germline CDR1 and CDR2: LNHDA and SQIVND (reference sequence). The CDR3 extends over 17 amino acids. The CDR3 sequence is CASRGGLGLAGQYTQYF. For the CDR3, the DNA is TGTGCCAGCAGGGGGGGGCTGGGGCTAGCGGGTCAGTATACGCAGTATTTT.